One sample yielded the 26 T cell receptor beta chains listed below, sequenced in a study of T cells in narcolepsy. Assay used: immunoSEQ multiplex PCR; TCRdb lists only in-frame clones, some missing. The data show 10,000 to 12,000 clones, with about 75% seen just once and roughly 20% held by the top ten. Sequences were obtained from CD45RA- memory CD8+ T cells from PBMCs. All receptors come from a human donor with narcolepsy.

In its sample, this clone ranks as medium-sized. As DNA, the CDR3 is TGTGCCAGCAGCGTTACAGCCAGCTGGAGCAATCAGCCCCAGCATTTT. It codes for CASSVTASWSNQPQHF. The chain has TRBV7-2 and TRBJ1-5; D is ambiguous. The V and J ends lost 5 bases and 1 base respectively, with 15 bases between them. The CDR3 runs to 16 residues. From germline, CDR1 is SGHTA and CDR2 FQGNSA.

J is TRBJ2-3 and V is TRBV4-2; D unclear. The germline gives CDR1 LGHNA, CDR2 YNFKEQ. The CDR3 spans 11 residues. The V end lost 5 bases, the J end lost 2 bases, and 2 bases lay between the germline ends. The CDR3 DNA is TGTGCCAGCAGCGTCACAGATACGCAGTATTTT. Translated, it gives CASSVTDTQYF.

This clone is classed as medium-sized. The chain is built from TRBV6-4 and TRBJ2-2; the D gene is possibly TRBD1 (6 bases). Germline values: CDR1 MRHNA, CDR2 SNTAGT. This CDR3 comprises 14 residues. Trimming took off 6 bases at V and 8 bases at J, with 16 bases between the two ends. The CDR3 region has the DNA TGTGCCAGCAGCCCAAGTCCAGGGGCTGGGGAGCTGTTTTTT. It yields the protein CASSPSPGAGELFF.

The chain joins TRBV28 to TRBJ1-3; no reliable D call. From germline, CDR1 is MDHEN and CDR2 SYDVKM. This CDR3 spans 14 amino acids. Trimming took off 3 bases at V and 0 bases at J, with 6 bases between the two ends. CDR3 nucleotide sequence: TGTGCCAGCAGTTTCTCAGGCTCTGGAAACACCATATATTTT. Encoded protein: CASSFSGSGNTIYF.

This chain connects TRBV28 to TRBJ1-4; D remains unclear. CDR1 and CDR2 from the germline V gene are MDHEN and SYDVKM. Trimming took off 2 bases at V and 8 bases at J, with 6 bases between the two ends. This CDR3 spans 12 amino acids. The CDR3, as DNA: TGTGCCAGCAGTTTAAATAGGGAAAAACTGTTTTTT. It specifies CASSLNREKLFF.

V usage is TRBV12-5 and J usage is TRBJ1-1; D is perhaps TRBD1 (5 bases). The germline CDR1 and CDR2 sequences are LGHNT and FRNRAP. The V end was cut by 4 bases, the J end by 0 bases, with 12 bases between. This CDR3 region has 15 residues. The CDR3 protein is CASGSLAGVNTEAFF. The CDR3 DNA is TGTGCTAGTGGTTCGCTGGCGGGGGTGAACACTGAAGCTTTCTTT.

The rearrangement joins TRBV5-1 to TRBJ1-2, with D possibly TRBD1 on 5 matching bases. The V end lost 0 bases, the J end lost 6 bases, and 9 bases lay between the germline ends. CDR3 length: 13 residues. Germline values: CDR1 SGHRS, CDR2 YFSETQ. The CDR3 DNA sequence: TGCGCCAGCAGCTTGGCCCCAGGGAATGGCTACACCTTC. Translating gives CASSLAPGNGYTF.

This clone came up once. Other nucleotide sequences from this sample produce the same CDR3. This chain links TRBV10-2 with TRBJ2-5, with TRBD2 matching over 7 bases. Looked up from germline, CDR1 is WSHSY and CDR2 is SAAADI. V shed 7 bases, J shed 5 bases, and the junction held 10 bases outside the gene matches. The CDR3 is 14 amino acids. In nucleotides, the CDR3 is TGCGCCAGCACCGGACCGGGGGGTGGGGAGACCCAGTACTTC. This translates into CASTGPGGGETQYF.

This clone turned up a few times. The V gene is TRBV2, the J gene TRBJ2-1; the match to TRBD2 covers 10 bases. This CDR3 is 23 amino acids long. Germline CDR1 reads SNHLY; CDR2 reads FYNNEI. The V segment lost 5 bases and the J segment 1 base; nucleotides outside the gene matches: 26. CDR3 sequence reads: CASSWPPPTTSGNGLTSYNEQFF. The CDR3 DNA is TGTGCCAGCAGTTGGCCCCCTCCCACTACTAGCGGGAATGGCCTGACATCCTACAATGAGCAGTTCTTC.

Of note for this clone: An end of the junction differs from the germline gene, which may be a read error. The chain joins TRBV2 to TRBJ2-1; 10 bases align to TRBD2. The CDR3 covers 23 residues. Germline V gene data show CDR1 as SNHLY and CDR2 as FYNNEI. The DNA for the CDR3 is TGTGCCAGCAGTTGGCCCCCTCCCACTACTAGCGGGAATGGCCTGACATCCTACAATGAGCAGCTCTTC. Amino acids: CASSWPPPTTSGNGLTSYNEQLF.

Written as DNA, the CDR3 is TGTGCCAGCAGTCTGCGACAGGGATTAGCCTACGAGCAGTACTTC. It encodes CASSLRQGLAYEQYF. The rearrangement links TRBV2 to TRBJ2-7, with TRBD1 matching 7 bases. The CDR3 runs 15 residues. V lost 5 bases, J lost 2 bases, and 9 bases stayed unmatched. CDR1 SNHLY and CDR2 FYNNEI come from the germline V gene.

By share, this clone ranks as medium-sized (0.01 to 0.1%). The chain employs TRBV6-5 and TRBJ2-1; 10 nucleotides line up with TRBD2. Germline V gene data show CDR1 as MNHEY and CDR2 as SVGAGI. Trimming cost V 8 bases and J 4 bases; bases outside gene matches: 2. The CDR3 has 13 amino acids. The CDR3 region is CASGTSAYNEQFF. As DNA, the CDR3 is TGTGCCAGCGGGACTAGCGCGTACAATGAGCAGTTCTTC.

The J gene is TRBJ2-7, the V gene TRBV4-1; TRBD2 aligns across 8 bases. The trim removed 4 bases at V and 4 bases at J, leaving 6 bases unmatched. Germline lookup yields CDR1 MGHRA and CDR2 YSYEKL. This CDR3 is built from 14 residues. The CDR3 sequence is CASSLWTSQYEQYF. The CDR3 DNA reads TGCGCCAGCAGCCTTTGGACTAGCCAGTACGAGCAGTACTTC.

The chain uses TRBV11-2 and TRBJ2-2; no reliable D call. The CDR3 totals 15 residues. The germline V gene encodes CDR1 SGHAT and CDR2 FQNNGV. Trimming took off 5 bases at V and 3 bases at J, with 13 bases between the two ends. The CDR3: CASSLGGPDTGELFF. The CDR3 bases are TGTGCCAGCAGCCTCGGCGGCCCCGACACCGGGGAGCTGTTTTTT.

CDR3 residues: CASSEAEREQYF. DNA of the CDR3: TGTGCCAGCAGTGAAGCAGAAAGGGAGCAGTACTTC. The rearrangement joins TRBV2 to TRBJ2-7; no clear D gene. This CDR3 is built from 12 residues. V lost 0 bases to trimming and J lost 7 bases, with 7 bases between them. Germline V gene data show CDR1 as SNHLY and CDR2 as FYNNEI.

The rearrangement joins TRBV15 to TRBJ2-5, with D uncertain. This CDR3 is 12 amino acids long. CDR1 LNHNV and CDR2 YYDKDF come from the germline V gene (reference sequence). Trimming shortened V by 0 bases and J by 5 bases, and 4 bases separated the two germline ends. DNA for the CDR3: TGTGCCACCAGCAGAGATCTTGAGACCCAGTACTTC. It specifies CATSRDLETQYF.

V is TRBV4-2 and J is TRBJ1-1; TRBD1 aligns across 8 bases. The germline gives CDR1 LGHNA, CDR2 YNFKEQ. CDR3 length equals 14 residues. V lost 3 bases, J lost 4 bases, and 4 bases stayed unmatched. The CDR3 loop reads CASSHNRGSTEAFF. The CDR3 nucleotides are TGTGCCAGCAGCCATAACAGGGGGAGCACTGAAGCTTTCTTT.

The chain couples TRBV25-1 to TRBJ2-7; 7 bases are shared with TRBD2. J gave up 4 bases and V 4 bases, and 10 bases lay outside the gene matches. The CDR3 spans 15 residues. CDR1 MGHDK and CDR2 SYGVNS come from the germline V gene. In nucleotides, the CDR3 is TGTGCCAGCAGTGCTAGCGGAGGTCCATTGTACGAGCAGTACTTC. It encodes CASSASGGPLYEQYF.

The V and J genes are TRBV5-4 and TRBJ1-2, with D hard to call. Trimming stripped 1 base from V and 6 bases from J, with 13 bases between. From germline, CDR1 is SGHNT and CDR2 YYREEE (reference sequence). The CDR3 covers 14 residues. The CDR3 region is CASSLWEGTDGYTF. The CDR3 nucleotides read TGTGCCAGCAGCTTGTGGGAGGGAACCGATGGCTACACCTTC.

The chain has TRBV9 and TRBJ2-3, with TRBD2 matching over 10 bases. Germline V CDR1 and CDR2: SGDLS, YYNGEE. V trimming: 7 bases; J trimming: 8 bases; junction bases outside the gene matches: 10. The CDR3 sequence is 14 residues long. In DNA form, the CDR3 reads TGTGCCAGCGAGAGGGAACTAGCGGGGACTACGCAGTATTTT. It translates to CASERELAGTTQYF.

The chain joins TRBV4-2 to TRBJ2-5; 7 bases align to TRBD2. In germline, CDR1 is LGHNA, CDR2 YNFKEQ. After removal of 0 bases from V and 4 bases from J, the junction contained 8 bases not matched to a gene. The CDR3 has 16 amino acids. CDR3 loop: CASSQDWRGYGETQYF. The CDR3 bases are TGTGCCAGCAGCCAAGATTGGCGGGGGTACGGAGAGACCCAGTACTTC.

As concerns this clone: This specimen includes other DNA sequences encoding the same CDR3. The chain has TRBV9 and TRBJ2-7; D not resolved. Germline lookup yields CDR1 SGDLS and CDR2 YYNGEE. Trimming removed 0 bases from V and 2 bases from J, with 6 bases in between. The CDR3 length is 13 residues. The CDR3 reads CASSVGETYEQYF. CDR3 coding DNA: TGTGCCAGCAGCGTAGGAGAGACCTACGAGCAGTACTTC.

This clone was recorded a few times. The CDR3 here is CAWESPAWTYEQYF. DNA for the CDR3: TGTGCCTGGGAGTCCCCTGCGTGGACGTACGAGCAGTACTTC. The chain carries TRBV30 and TRBJ2-7; no clear D gene. V gave up 5 bases and J gave up 4 bases, with 18 bases separating them. Germline CDR1 reads GTSNPN; CDR2 reads SVGIG (reference sequence). CDR3 length equals 14 residues.

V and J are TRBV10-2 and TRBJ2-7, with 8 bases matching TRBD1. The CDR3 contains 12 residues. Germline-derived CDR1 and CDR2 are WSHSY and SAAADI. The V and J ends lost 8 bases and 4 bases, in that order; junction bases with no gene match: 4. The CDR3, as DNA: TGCGCCAGCGGGACAGGACCTTACGAGCAGTACTTC. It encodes CASGTGPYEQYF.

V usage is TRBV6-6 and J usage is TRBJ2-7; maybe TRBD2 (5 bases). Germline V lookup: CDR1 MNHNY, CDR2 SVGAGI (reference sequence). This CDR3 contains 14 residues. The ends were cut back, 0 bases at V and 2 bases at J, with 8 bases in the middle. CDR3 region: CASSYSDGTYEQYF. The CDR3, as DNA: TGTGCCAGCAGTTACTCGGACGGGACCTACGAGCAGTACTTC.

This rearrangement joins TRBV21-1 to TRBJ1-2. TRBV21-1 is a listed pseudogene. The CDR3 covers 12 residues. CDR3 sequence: CASPAEDYGYTF. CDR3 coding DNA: TGTGCCAGCCCCGCCGAGGACTATGGCTACACCTTC.